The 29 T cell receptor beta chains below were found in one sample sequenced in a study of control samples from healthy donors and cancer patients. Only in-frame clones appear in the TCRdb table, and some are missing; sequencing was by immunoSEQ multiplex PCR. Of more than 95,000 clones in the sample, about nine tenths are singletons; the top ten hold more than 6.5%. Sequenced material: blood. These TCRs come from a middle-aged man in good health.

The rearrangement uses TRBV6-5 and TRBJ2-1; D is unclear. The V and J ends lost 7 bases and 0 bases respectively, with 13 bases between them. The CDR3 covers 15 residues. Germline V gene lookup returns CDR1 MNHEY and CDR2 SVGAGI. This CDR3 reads CASTAGSSSYNEQFF. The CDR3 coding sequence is TGTGCCAGCACCGCTGGGTCTAGCTCCTACAATGAGCAGTTCTTC.

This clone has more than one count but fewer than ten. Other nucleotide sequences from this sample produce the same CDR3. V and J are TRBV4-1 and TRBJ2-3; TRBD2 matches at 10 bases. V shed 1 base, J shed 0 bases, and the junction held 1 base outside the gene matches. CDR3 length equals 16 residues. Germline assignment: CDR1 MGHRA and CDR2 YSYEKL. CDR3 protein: CASSQVLAGSTDTQYF. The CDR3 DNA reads TGCGCCAGCAGCCAAGTACTAGCGGGGAGCACAGATACGCAGTATTTT.

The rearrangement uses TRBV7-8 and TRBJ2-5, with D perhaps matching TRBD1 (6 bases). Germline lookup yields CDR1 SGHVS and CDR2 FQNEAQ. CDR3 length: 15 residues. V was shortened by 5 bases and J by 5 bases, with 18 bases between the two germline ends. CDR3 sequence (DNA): TGTGCCAGCAGCCCTCCGGACAGAGGGTTGGAGACCCAGTACTTC. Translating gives CASSPPDRGLETQYF.

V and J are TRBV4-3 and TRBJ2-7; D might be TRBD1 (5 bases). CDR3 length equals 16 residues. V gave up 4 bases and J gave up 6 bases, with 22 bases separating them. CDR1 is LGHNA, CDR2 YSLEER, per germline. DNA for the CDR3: TGCGCCAGCAGCCCAATCTGGGGCAGATTCACCGTCGAGCAGTACTTC. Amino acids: CASSPIWGRFTVEQYF.

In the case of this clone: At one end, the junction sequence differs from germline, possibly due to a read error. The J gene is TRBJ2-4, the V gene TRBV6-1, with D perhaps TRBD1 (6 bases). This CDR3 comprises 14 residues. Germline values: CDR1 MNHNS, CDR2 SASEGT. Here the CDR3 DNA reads TGTGCCAGCAGCCTAGCAGTTCAGGGGTCTGGTTTGAGCTTC. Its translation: CASSLAVQGSGLSF.

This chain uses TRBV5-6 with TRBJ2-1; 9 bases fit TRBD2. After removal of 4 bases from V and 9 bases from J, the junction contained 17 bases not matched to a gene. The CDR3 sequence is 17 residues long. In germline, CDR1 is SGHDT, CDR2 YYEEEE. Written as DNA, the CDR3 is TGTGCCAGCAGCCCAGATCCTCGGGGTAGCGGGAGCCTTGAGCAGTTCTTC. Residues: CASSPDPRGSGSLEQFF. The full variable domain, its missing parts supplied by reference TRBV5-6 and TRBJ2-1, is DAGVTQSPTHLIKTRGQQVTLRCSPKSGHDTVSWYQQALGQGPQFIFQYYEEEERQRGNFPDRFSGHQFPNYSSELNVNALLLGDSALYLCASSPDPRGSGSLEQFFGPGTRLTVL.

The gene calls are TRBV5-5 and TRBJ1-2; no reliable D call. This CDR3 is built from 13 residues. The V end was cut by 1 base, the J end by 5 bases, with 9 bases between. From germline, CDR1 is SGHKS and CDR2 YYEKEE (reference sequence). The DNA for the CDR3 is TGTGCCAGCAGCTTGCGTCCTTCGTATGGCTACACCTTC. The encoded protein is CASSLRPSYGYTF.

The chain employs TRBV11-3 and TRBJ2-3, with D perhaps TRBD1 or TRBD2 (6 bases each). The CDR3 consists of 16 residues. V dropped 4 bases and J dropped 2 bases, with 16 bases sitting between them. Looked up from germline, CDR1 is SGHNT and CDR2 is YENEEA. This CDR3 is CASSSAGRGPTDTQYF. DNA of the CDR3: TGTGCCAGCAGCTCCGCGGGTCGGGGGCCCACAGATACGCAGTATTTT. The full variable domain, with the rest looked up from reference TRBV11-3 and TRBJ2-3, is EAGVVQSPRYKIIEKKQPVAFWCNPISGHNTLYWYLQNLGQGPELLIRYENEEAVDDSQLPKDRFSAERLKGVDSTLKIQPAELGDSAVYLCASSSAGRGPTDTQYFGPGTRLTVL.

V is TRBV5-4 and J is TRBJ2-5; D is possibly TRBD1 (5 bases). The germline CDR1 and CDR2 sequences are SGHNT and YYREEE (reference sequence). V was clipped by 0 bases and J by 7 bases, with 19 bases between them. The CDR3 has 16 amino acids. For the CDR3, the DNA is TGTGCCAGCAGCTTGGGGAACGGAAGGGGCCCGGGGACCCAGTACTTC. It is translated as CASSLGNGRGPGTQYF.

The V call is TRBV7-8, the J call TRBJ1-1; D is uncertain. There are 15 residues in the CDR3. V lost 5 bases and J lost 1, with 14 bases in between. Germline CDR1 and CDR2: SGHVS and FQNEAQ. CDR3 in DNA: TGTGCCAGCAGCCTAGGGCTGATGAGGAACACTGAAGCTTTCTTT. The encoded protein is CASSLGLMRNTEAFF.

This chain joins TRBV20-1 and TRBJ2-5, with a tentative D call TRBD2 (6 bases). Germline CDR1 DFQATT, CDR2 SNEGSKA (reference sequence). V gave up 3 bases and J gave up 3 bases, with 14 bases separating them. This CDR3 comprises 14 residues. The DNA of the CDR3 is TGCAGTGCTAGTGTTGGAGGGTCTAAAGAGACCCAGTACTTC. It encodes CSASVGGSKETQYF.

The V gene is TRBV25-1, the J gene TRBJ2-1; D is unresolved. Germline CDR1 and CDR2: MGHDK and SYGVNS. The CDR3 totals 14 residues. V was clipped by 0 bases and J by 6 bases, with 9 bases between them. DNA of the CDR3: TGTGCCAGCAGTGAATACCCCGGCCGCAATGAGCAGTTCTTC. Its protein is CASSEYPGRNEQFF. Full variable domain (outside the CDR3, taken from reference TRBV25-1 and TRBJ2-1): EADIYQTPRYLVIGTGKKITLECSQTMGHDKMYWYQQDPGMELHLIHYSYGVNSTEKGDLSSESTVSRIRTEHFPLTLESARPSHTSQYLCASSEYPGRNEQFFGPGTRLTVL.

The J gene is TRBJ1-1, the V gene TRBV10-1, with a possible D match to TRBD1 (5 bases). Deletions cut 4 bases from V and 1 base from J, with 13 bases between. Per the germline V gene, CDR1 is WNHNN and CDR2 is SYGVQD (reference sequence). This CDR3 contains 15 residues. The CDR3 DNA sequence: TGCGCCAGCAGTGTTGGGGGATGGAGGAACACTGAAGCTTTCTTT. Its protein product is CASSVGGWRNTEAFF.

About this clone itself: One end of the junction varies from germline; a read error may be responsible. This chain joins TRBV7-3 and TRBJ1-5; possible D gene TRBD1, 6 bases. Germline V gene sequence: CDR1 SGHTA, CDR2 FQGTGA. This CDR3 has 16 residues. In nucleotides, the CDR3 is TGTGCCAGCAGCTTAGTGAACAGGGAGACCAATCCGCCCCAGCATTTT. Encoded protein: CASSLVNRETNPPQHF.

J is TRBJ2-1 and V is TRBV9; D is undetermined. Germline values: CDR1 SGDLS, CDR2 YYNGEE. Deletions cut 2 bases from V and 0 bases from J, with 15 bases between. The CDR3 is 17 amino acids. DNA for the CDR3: TGTGCCAGCAGCGTGGGCCTAACACCGAGCTCCTACAATGAGCAGTTCTTC. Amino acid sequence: CASSVGLTPSSYNEQFF.

CDR3 in DNA: TGTGCCAGCGGGGCAGTACAAGAGACCCAGTACTTC. Translated, it gives CASGAVQETQYF. The V and J genes are TRBV14 and TRBJ2-5; TRBD1 might be the D (5 bases). The CDR3 runs 12 residues. Trimming took off 8 bases at V and 2 bases at J, with 9 bases between the two ends. Germline V gene sequence: CDR1 SGHDN, CDR2 FVKESK. The full variable domain, rest sourced from reference TRBV14 and TRBJ2-5, is EAGVTQFPSHSVIEKGQTVTLRCDPISGHDNLYWYRRVMGKEIKFLLHFVKESKQDESGMPNNRFLAERTGGTYSTLKVQPAELEDSGVYFCASGAVQETQYFGPGTRLLVL.

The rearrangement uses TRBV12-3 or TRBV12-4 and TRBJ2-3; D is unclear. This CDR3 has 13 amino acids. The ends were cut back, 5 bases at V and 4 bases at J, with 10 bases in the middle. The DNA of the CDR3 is TGTGCCAGCAGTCTCGGAGACCCAGATACGCAGTATTTT. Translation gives CASSLGDPDTQYF.

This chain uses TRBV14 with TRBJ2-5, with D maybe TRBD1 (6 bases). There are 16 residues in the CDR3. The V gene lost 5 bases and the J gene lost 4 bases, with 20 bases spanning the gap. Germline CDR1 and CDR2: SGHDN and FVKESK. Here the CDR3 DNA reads TGTGCCAGCAGCACGGACCTTACAGGGTTCGGAGAGACCCAGTACTTC. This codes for CASSTDLTGFGETQYF.

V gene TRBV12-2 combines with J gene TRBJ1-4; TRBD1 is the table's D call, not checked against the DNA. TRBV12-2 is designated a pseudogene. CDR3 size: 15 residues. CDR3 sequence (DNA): TGTGCAAGTCGCTCAGGGGCAGGGGCCAATGAAAAACTGTTTTTT. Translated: CASRSGAGANEKLFF.

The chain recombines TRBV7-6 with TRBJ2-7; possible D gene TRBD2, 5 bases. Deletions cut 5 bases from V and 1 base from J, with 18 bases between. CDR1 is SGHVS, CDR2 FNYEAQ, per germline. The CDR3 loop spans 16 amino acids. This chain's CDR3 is CASSPPLGWESYEQYF. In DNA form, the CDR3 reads TGTGCCAGCAGCCCCCCCCTTGGGTGGGAGTCCTACGAGCAGTACTTC.

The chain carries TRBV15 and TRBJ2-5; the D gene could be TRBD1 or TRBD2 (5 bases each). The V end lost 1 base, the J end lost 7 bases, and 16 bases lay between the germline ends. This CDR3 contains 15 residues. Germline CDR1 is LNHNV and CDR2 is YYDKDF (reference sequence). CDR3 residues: CATSRAGTGQLTQYF. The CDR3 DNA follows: TGTGCCACCAGCAGAGCCGGGACGGGCCAGTTGACCCAGTACTTC.

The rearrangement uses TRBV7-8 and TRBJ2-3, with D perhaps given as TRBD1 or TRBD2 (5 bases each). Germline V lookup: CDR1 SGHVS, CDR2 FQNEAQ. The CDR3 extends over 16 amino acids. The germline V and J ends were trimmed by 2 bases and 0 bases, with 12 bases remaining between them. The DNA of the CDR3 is TGTGCCAGCAGCTTATCCCGGGACGGTAGCACAGATACGCAGTATTTT. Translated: CASSLSRDGSTDTQYF. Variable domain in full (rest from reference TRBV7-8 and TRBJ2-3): GAGVSQSPRYKVAKRGQDVALRCDPISGHVSLFWYQQALGQGPEFLTYFQNEAQLDKSGLPSDRFFAERPEGSVSTLKIQRTQQEDSAVYLCASSLSRDGSTDTQYFGPGTRLTVL.

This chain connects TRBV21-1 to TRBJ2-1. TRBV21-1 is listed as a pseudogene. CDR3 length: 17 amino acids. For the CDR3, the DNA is TGTGCCAGCAGCAACGAGGATACTGGGGACTCCTACAATGAGCAGTTCTTC. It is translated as CASSNEDTGDSYNEQFF.

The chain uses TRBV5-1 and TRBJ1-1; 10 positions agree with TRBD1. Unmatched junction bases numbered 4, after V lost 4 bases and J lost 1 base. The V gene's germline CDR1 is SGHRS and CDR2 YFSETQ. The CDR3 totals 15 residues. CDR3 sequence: CASSPWTGGNTEAFF. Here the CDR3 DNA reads TGCGCCAGCAGCCCCTGGACAGGGGGGAACACTGAAGCTTTCTTT. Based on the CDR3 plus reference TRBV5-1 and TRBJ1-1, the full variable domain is KAGVTQTPRYLIKTRGQQVTLSCSPISGHRSVSWYQQTPGQGLQFLFEYFSETQRNKGNFPGRFSGRQFSNSRSEMNVSTLELGDSALYLCASSPWTGGNTEAFFGQGTRLTVV.

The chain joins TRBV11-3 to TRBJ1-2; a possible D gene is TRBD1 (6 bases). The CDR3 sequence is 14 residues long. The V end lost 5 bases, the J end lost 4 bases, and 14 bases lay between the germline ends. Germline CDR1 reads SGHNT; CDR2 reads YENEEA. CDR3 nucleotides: TGTGCCAGCAGCCCGAGACAGGATTTCTATGGCTACACCTTC. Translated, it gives CASSPRQDFYGYTF.

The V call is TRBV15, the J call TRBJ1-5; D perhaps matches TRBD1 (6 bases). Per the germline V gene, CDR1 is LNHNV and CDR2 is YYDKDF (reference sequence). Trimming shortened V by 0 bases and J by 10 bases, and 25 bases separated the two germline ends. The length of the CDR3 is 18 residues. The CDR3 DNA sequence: TGTGCCACCAGCAGAGAGATTAGGACAGTCATCCTCCTAAATCCCCAGCATTTT. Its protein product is CATSREIRTVILLNPQHF.

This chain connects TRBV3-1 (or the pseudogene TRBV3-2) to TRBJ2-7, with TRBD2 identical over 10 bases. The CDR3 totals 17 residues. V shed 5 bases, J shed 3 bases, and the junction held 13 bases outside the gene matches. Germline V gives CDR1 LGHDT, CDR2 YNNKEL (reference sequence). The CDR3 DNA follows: TGTGCCAGCAGCGGGAGTAACACCGGGACTAGCGTCTACGAGCAGTACTTC. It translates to CASSGSNTGTSVYEQYF.

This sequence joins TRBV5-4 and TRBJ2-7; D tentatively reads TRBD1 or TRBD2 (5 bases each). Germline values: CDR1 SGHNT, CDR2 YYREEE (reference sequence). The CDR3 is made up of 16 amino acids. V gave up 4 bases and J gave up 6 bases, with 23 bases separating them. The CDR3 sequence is CASSPDLAGRVSEQYF. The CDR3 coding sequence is TGTGCCAGCAGCCCGGATTTGGCGGGCAGGGTGAGCGAGCAGTACTTC.

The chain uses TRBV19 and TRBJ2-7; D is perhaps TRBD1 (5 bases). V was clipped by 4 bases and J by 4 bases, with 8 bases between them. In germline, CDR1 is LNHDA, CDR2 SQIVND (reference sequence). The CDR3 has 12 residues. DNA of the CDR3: TGTGCCAGTAGTAGTTCAGGGTACGAGCAGTACTTC. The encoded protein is CASSSSGYEQYF.